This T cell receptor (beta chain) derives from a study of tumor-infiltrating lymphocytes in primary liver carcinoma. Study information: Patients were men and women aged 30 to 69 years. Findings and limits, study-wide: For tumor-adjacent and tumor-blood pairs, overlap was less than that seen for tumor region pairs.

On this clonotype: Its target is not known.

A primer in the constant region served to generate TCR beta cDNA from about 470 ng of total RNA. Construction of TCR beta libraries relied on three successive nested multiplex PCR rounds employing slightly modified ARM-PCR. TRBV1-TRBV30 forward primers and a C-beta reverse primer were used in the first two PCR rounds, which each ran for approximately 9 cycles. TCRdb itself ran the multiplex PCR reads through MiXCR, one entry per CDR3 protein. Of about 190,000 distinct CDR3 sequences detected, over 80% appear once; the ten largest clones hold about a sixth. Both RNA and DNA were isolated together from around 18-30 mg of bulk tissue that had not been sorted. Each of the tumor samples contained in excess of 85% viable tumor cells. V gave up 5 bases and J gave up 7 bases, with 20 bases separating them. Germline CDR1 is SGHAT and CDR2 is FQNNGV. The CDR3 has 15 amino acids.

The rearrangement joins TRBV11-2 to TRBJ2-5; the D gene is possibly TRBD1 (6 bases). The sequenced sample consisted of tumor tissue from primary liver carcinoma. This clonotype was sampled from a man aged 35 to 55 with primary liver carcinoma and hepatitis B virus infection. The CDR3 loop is CASSIRSSPGVTQYF. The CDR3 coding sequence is TGTGCCAGCAGCATCCGGTCATCCCCAGGGGTGACCCAGTACTTC.